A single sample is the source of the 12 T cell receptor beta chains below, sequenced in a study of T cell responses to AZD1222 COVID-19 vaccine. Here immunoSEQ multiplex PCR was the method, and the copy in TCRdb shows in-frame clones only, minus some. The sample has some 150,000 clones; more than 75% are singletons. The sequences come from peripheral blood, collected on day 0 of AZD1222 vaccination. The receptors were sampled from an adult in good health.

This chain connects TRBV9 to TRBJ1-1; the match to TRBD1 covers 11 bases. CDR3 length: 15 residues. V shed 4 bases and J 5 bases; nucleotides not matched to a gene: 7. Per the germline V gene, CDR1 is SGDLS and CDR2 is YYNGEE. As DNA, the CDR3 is TGTGCCAGCAGCTCTCCCGGGACAGGGGGAACTGAAGCTTTCTTT. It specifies CASSSPGTGGTEAFF. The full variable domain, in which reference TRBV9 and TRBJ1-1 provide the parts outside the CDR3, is DSGVTQTPKHLITATGQRVTLRCSPRSGDLSVYWYQQSLDQGLQFLIQYYNGEERAKGNILERFSAQQFPDLHSELNLSSLELGDSALYFCASSSPGTGGTEAFFGQGTRLTVV.

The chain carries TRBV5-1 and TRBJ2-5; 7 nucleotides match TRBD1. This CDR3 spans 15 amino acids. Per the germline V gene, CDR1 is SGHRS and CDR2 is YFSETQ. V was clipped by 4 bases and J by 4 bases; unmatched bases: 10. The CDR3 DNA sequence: TGCGCCAGCAGCGCTACAGGGGCGCTGGGAGAGACCCAGTACTTC. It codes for CASSATGALGETQYF.

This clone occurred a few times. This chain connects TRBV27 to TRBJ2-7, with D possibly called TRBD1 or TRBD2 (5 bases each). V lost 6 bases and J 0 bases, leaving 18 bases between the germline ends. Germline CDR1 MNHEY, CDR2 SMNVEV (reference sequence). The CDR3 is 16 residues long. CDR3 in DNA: TGTGCCAGCAGCCCGAGTACCGGGACCGTCTCCTACGAGCAGTACTTC. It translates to CASSPSTGTVSYEQYF.

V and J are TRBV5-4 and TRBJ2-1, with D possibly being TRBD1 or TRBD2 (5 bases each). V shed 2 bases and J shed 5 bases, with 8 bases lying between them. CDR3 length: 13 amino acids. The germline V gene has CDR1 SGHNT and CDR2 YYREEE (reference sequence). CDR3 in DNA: TGTGCCAGCAGCTTAAGGGGAGACAATGAGCAGTTCTTC. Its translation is CASSLRGDNEQFF.

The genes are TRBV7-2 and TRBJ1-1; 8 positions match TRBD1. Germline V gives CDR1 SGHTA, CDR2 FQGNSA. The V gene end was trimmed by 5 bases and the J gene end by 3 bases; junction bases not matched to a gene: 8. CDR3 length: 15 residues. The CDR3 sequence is CASSAATGVYTEAFF. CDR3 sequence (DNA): TGTGCCAGCAGCGCCGCGACAGGGGTCTACACTGAAGCTTTCTTT.

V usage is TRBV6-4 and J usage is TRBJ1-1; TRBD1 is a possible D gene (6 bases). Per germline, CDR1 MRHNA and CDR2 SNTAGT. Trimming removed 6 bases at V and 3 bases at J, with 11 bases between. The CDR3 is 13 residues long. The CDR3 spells CASRDRSYTEAFF. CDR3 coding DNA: TGTGCCAGCAGGGACAGAAGCTACACTGAAGCTTTCTTT.

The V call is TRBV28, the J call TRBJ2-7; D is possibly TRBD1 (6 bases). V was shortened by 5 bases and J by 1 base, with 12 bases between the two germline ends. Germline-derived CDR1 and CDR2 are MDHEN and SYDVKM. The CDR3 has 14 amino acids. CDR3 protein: CASSTPDSSYEQYF. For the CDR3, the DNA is TGTGCCAGCAGTACCCCGGACAGTTCCTACGAGCAGTACTTC.

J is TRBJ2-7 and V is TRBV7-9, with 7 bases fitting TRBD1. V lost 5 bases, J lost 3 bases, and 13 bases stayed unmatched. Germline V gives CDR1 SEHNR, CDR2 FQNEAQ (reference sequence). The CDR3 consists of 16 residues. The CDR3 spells CASSPDPGQRSYEQYF. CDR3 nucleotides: TGTGCCAGCAGCCCCGACCCGGGACAGAGAAGCTACGAGCAGTACTTC.

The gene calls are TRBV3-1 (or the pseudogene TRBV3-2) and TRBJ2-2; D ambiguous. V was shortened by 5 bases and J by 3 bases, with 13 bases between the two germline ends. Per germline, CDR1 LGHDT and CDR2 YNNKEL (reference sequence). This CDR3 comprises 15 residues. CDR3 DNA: TGTGCCAGCAGCGCGCGAAGGTGGCACACCGGGGAGCTGTTTTTT. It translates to CASSARRWHTGELFF.

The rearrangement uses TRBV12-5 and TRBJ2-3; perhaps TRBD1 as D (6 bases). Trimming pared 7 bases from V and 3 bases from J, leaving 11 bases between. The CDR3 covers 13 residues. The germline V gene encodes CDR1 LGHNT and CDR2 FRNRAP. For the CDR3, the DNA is TGTGCTAGTGCCTACAGGGCTACAGATACGCAGTATTTT. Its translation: CASAYRATDTQYF.

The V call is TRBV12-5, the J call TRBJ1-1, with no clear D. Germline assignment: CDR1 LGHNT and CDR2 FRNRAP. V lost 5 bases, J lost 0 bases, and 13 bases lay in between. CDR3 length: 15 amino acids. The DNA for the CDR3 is TGTGCTAGTGGTCCCCTCGAGATTTTGAACACTGAAGCTTTCTTT. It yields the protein CASGPLEILNTEAFF.

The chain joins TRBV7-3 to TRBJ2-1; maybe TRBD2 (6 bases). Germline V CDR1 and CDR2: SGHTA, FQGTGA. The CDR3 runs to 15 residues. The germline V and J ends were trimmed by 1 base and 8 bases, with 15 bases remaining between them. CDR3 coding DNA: TGTGCCAGCAGCTTAATGGTCAGCGGGCGGGATGAGCAGTTCTTC. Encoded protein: CASSLMVSGRDEQFF.